This T cell receptor beta chain was observed in a study of blood T cell repertoires in COVID-19. Original handling: Amplification of reference gene primers provided the estimated nucleated cell counts. Assay used: immunoSEQ multiplex PCR; TCRdb lists only in-frame clones, some missing. V and J calls and clone size are copied from that table; D and trimming were computed from the DNA. The sample consists of hundreds of thousands of clones, approximately 88% of them appearing once. The CDR3 consists of 13 residues. Trimming shortened V by 4 bases and J by 1 base, and 7 bases separated the two germline ends. Germline loops: CDR1 SGHTA, CDR2 FQGNSA.

The V and J genes are TRBV7-2 and TRBJ1-1; D is uncertain. The sequence was collected from a woman aged 45-60 years with COVID-19, enrolled during active disease. The specimen was peripheral blood. The CDR3 sequence: CASSSGGNTEAFF. The CDR3 DNA follows: TGTGCCAGCAGCTCGGGAGGGAACACTGAAGCTTTCTTT.